This T cell receptor beta chain was retrieved from a study of prognosis after radiotherapy for stage I lung cancer. This clonotype was observed at least ten times. The CDR3 has 16 residues. Germline loops: CDR1 DFQATT, CDR2 SNEGSKA (reference sequence). The V and J ends lost 1 base and 5 bases, in that order; junction bases with no gene match: 9. Genomic DNA was the source, and TCR beta CDR3 was amplified from it by two-round multiplex PCR. First-round PCR employed TRBV- and TRBJ-specific primers for each gene. TCRdb processed the multiplex PCR reads anew with MiXCR; each CDR3 protein has one entry. The sample holds 17,000 or so distinct CDR3 sequences, roughly 28% seen once.

Sequencing used PBMCs, obtained before or after stereotactic body radiation therapy (not recorded which). V is TRBV20-1 and J is TRBJ1-5; 9 bases match TRBD1. This clonotype was sampled from a donor aged 50 or older with non-small cell lung cancer. The CDR3 spells CSARGLGTGNDQPQHF. Here the CDR3 DNA reads TGCAGTGCTAGAGGTCTCGGGACAGGGAACGATCAGCCCCAGCATTTT.